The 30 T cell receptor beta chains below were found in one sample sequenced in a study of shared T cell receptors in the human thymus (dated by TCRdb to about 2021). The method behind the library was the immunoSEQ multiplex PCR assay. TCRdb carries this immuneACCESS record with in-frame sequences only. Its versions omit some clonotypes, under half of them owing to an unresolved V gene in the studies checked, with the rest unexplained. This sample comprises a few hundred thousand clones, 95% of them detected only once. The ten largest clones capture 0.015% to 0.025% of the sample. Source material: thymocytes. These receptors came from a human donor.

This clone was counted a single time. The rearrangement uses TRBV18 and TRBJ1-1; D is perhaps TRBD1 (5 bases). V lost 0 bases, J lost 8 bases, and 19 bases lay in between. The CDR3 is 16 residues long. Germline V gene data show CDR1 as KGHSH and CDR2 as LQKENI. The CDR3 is CASSPPIGTPKGEAFF. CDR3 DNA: TGTGCCAGCTCACCACCAATTGGGACCCCAAAGGGGGAAGCTTTCTTT.

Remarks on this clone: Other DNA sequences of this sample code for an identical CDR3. The CDR3 sequence is CASSLSLAGGSYEQYF. The CDR3 DNA reads TGTGCCAGCAGTTTGTCGCTAGCGGGAGGATCCTACGAGCAGTACTTC. The chain employs TRBV27 and TRBJ2-7; 11 nucleotides line up with TRBD2. V shed 3 bases and J 1 base; nucleotides not matched to a gene: 5. The CDR3 contains 16 residues. Germline V gene sequence: CDR1 MNHEY, CDR2 SMNVEV (reference sequence).

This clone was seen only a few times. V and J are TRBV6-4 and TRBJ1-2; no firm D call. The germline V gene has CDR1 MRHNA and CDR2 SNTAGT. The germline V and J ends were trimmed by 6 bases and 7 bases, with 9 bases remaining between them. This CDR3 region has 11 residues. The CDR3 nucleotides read TGTGCCAGCAGACAAGGGCTTGGCTACACCTTC. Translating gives CASRQGLGYTF.

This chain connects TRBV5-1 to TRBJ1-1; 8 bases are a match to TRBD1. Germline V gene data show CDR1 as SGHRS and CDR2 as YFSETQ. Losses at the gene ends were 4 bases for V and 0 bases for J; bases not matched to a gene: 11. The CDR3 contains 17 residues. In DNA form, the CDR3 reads TGCGCCAGCAGCCCCGGACAGGGACTACTCGTGAACACTGAAGCTTTCTTT. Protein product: CASSPGQGLLVNTEAFF.

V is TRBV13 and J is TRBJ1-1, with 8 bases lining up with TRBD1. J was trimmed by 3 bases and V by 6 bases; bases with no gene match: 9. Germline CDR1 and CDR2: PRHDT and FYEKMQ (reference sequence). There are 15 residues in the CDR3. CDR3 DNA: TGTGCCAGCAGTACGACAGGGGAGGGTTACACTGAAGCTTTCTTT. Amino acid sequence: CASSTTGEGYTEAFF.

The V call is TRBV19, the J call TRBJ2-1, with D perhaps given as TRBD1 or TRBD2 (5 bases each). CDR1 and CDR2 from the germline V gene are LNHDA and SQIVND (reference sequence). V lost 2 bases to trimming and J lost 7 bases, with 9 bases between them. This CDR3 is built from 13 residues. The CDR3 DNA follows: TGTGCCAGTAGTATACGAGGGGAGAATGAGCAGTTCTTC. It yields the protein CASSIRGENEQFF.

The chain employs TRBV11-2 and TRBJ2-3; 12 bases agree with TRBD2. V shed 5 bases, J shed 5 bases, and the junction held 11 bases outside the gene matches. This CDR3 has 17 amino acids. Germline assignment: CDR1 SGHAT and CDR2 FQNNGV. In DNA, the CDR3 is TGTGCCAGCAGCACCCAGAGACTAGCGGGAGAGGGAGATACGCAGTATTTT. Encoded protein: CASSTQRLAGEGDTQYF.

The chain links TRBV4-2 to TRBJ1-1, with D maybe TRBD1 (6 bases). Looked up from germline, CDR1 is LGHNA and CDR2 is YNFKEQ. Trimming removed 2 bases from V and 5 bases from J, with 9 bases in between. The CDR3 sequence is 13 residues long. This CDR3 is CASSQKGETEAFF. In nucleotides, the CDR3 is TGTGCCAGCAGCCAAAAGGGGGAGACTGAAGCTTTCTTT.

CDR3 in amino acids: CASSLGWREGPNTEAFF. In DNA form, the CDR3 reads TGCGCCAGCAGCTTGGGGTGGCGCGAGGGCCCGAACACTGAAGCTTTCTTT. V is TRBV5-1 and J is TRBJ1-1; no reliable D call. The germline gives CDR1 SGHRS, CDR2 YFSETQ. Trimming took 0 bases from V and 1 from J, leaving 16 bases between them. The CDR3 extends over 17 amino acids.

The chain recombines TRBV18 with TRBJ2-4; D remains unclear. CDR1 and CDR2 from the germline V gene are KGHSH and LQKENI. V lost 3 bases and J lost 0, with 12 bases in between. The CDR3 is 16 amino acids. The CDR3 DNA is TGTGCCAGCTCACCGCCCAGCGAAATAGCCAAAAACATTCAGTACTTC. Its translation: CASSPPSEIAKNIQYF. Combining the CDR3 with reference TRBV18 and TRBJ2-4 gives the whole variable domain NAGVMQNPRHLVRRRGQEARLRCSPMKGHSHVYWYRQLPEEGLKFMVYLQKENIIDESGMPKERFSAEFPKEGPSILRIQQVVRGDSAAYFCASSPPSEIAKNIQYFGAGTRLSVL.

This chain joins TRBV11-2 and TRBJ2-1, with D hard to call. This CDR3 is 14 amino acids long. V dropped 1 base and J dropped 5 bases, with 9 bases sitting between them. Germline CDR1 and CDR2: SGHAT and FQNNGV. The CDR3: CASSLGNKNNEQFF. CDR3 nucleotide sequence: TGTGCCAGCAGCTTAGGGAACAAGAACAATGAGCAGTTCTTC. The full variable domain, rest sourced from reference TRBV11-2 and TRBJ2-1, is EAGVAQSPRYKIIEKRQSVAFWCNPISGHATLYWYQQILGQGPKLLIQFQNNGVVDDSQLPKDRFSAERLKGVDSTLKIQPAKLEDSAVYLCASSLGNKNNEQFFGPGTRLTVL.

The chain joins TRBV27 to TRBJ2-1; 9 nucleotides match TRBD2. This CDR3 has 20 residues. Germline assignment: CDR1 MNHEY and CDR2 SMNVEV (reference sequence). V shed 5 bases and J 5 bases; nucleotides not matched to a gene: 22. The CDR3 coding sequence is TGTGCCAGCAGTGGGGAGCGTACTAGCGGGTTCGCCTCGCGCCACAATGAGCAGTTCTTC. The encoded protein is CASSGERTSGFASRHNEQFF.

The CDR3 sequence is CASSARAGVSQYF. As DNA, the CDR3 is TGTGCCAGCAGCGCAAGAGCAGGGGTTTCACAGTACTTC. The chain combines TRBV5-6 with TRBJ2-4; TRBD1 is a possible D gene (6 bases). Trimming removed 4 bases at V and 13 bases at J, with 18 bases between. CDR1 and CDR2 from the germline V gene are SGHDT and YYEEEE. This CDR3 is 13 amino acids long.

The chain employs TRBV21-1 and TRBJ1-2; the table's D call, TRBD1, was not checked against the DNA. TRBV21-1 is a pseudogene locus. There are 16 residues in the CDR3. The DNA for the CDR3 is TGTGCCAGCAGCACTCCCCGGAGGGGGCGCGACTATGGCTACACCTTC. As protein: CASSTPRRGRDYGYTF.

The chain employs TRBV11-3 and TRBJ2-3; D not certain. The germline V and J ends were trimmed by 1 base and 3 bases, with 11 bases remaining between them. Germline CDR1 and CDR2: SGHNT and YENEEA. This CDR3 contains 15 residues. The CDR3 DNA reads TGTGCCAGCAGCTTAGGTTTTCCGGAGACAGATACGCAGTATTTT. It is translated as CASSLGFPETDTQYF.

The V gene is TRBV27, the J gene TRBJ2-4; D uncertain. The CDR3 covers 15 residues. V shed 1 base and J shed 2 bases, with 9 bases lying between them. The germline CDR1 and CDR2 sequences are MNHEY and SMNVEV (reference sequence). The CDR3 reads CASSLFLRTKNIQYF. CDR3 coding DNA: TGTGCCAGCAGTTTATTCCTACGGACCAAAAACATTCAGTACTTC.

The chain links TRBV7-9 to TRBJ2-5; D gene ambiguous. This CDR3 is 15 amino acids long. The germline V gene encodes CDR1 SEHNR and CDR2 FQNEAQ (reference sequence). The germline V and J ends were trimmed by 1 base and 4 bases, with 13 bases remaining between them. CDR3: CASSLDSPIVETQYF. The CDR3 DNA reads TGTGCCAGCAGCTTAGACTCTCCGATTGTAGAGACCCAGTACTTC.

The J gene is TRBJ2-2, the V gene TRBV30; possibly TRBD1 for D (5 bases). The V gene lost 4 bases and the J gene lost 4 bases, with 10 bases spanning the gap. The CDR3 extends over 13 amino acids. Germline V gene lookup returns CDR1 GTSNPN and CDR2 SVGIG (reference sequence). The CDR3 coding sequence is TGTGCCTGGAAGCAGGGCGGCACCGGGGAGCTGTTTTTT. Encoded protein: CAWKQGGTGELFF.

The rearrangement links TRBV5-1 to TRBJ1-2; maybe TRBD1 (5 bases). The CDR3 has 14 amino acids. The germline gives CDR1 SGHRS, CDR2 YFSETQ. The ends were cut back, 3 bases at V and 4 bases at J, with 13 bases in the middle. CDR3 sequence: CASSSGTECYGYTF. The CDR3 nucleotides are TGCGCCAGCAGCTCCGGGACGGAATGCTATGGCTACACCTTC.

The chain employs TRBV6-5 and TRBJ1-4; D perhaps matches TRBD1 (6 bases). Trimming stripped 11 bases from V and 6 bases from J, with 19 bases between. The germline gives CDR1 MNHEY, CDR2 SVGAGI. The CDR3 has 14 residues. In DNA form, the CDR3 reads TGTGCCGGCCTCTTGACAGGCTCTCATGAAAAACTGTTTTTT. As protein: CAGLLTGSHEKLFF.

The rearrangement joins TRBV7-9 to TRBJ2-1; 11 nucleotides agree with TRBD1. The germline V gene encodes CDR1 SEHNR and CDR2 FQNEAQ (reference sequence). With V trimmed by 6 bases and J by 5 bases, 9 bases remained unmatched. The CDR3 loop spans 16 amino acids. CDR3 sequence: CASRPAGTGGHNEQFF. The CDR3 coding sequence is TGTGCCAGCAGACCGGCTGGGACAGGGGGTCACAATGAGCAGTTCTTC.

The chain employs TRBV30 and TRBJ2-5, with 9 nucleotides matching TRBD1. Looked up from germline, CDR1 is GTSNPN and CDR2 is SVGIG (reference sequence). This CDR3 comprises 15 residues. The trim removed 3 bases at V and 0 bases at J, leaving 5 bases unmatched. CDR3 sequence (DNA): TGTGCCTGGAGGCCGGGACAGGGTTACCAAGAGACCCAGTACTTC. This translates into CAWRPGQGYQETQYF.

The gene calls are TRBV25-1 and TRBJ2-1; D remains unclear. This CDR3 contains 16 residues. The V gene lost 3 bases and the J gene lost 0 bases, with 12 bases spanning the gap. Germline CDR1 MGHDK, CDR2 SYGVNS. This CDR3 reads CASSDPLNSSYNEQFF. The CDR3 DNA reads TGTGCCAGCAGTGACCCCCTGAATAGCTCCTACAATGAGCAGTTCTTC.

CDR3 nucleotide sequence: TGTGCCAGCAGTTCACGGACAGGGAGGTTGGGCTACACCTTC. Translating it yields CASSSRTGRLGYTF. The chain couples TRBV28 to TRBJ1-2; 8 bases agree with TRBD1. CDR1 and CDR2 (germline): MDHEN, SYDVKM. J was trimmed by 8 bases and V by 4 bases; bases with no gene match: 9. The CDR3 loop spans 14 amino acids.

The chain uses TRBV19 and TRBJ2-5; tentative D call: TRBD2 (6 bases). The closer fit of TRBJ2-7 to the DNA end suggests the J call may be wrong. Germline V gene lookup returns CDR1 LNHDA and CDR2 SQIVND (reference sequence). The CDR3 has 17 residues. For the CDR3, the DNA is TGTGCCAGTAGTATGGCGGGGCCAGTAGCGTCTATTTACGAGCAGTACTTC. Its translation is CASSMAGPVASIYEQYF.

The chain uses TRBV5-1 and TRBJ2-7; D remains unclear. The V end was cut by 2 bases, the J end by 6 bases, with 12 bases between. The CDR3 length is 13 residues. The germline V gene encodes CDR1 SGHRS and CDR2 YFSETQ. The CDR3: CASSFKAHSEQYF. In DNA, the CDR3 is TGCGCCAGCAGCTTCAAAGCTCATAGCGAGCAGTACTTC.

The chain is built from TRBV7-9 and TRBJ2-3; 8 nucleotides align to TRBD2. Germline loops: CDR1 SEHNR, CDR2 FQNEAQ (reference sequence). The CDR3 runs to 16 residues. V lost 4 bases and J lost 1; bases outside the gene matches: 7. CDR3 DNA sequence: TGTGCCAGCAGCTCCGGGACTAGTAAGGGCACAGATACGCAGTATTTT. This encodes CASSSGTSKGTDTQYF.

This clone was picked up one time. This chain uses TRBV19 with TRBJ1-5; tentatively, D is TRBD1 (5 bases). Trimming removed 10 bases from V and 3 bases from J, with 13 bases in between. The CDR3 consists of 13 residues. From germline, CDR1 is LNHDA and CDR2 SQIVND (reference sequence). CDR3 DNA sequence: TGTGCCACGAATAGACAGTTCAATCAGCCCCAGCATTTT. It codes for CATNRQFNQPQHF.

CDR3 nucleotide sequence: TGTGCCTGGTCAACAGGTTTTGAGCAGTTCTTC. Its protein is CAWSTGFEQFF. The rearrangement joins TRBV30 to TRBJ2-1; TRBD1 is a possible D gene (5 bases). Germline V gives CDR1 GTSNPN, CDR2 SVGIG (reference sequence). The CDR3 has 11 residues. The V and J ends lost 5 bases and 9 bases respectively, with 11 bases between them.

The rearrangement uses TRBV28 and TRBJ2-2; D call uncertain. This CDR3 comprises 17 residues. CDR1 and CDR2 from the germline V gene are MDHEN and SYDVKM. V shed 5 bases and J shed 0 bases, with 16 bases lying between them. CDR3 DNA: TGTGCCAGCAGTCTGACAACTTTGGCGACGAACACCGGGGAGCTGTTTTTT. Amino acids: CASSLTTLATNTGELFF.